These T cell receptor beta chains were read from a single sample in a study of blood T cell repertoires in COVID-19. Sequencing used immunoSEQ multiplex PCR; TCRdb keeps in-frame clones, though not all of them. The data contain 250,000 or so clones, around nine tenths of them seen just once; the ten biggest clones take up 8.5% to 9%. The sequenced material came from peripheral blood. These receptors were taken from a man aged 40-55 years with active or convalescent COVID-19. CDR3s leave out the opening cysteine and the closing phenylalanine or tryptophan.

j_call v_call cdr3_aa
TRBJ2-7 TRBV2 ASSKQGAYEQY
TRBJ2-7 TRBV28 ASDGRANEQY
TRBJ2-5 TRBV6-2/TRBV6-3 ASSTPQETQY
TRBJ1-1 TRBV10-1 ATSGPGNTEAF
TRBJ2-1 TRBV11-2 ASSSSREYEQF
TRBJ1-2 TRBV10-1 ASSENRYGYT
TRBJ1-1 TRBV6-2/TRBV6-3 ASSYVGDEAF
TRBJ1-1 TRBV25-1 ASASPGGTEAF
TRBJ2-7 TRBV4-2 ASSQDEGQRTSGSYEQY
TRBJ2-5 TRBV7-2 ASSRGSQETQY
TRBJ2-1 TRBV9 ASSVAASSGGRNEQF
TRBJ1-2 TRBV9 ASSETGTGNYGYT
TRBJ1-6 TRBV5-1 ASSLVRVGLDNSPLH
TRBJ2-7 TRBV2 ASFERLYEQY
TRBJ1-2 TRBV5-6 ASSLISLSGYT
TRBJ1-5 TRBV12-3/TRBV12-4 ASSKGDGPQH
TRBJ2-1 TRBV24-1 ATSDSTSGARGEQF
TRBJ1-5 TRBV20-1 SASKAYERFHQPQH
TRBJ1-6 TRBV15 ATSRHSAGDSPLH
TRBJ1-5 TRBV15 ATSPERTAVWQPQH
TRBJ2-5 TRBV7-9 ASSPTGREETQY
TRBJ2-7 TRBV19 ASSIASAYEQY
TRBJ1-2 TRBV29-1 SAETGEGGYT